Below, 9 T cell receptor beta chains from the same sample are listed, as sequenced in a study of early T cells in non-severe SARS-CoV-2 infection. Each CDR3 protein gets one entry after TCRdb re-called the 5' RACE reads with MiXCR. Among over 50,000 distinct CDR3 sequences, about 9.9% were seen once, and the ten largest hold about 1.3%. Sequenced: whole blood. The receptors here all came from an adult who was a healthcare worker with PCR-confirmed SARS-CoV-2 infection or an uninfected control (not recorded which).

This clonotype was counted many times. J is TRBJ1-2 and V is TRBV7-2, with a tentative D call TRBD1 (6 bases). CDR3 length equals 14 residues. Germline assignment: CDR1 SGHTA and CDR2 FQGNSA. The V gene lost 2 bases and the J gene lost 5 bases, with 12 bases spanning the gap. CDR3 coding DNA: TGTGCCAGCAGCTTAAAACAGGGAGGGTATGGCTACACCTTC. Its protein is CASSLKQGGYGYTF.

This clonotype was counted between two and nine times. J is TRBJ1-2 and V is TRBV12-3 or TRBV12-4; D unclear. The CDR3 covers 12 residues. V shed 8 bases and J shed 3 bases, with 10 bases lying between them. CDR3 nucleotide sequence: TGTGCCAGCCGAGGGTTGGACTATGGCTACACCTTC. Protein: CASRGLDYGYTF.

The rearrangement uses TRBV6-1 and TRBJ2-3, with D unclear. Germline CDR1 reads MNHNS; CDR2 reads SASEGT. V dropped 3 bases and J dropped 2 bases, with 9 bases sitting between them. This CDR3 is 14 amino acids long. CDR3 DNA: TGTGCCAGCAGTGAGAGTTCAATCACAGATACGCAGTATTTT. Translated: CASSESSITDTQYF.

The sample holds a few counts of this clonotype. The CDR3 sequence is CSVRAGLPIGLYNSPLHF. CDR3 DNA: TGCAGCGTTCGGGCAGGGTTACCGATCGGGTTATATAATTCACCCCTCCACTTT. The chain carries TRBV29-1 and TRBJ1-6, with D perhaps TRBD1 (5 bases). With 5 bases removed from V and 4 bases from J, the gap between germline ends came to 24 bases. Germline V gives CDR1 SQVTM, CDR2 ANQGSEA. CDR3 length equals 18 residues. Full variable domain (rest looked up from reference TRBV29-1 and TRBJ1-6): SAVISQKPSRDICQRGTSLTIQCQVDSQVTMMFWYRQQPGQSLTLIATANQGSEATYESGFVIDKFPISRPNLTFSTLTVSNMSPEDSSIYLCSVRAGLPIGLYNSPLHFGNGTRLTVT.

The chain has TRBV7-7 and TRBJ1-5; the D gene is possibly TRBD1 (5 bases). The CDR3 has 15 amino acids. V dropped 8 bases and J dropped 2 bases, with 16 bases sitting between them. Per germline, CDR1 SSHAT and CDR2 FNYEAQ (reference sequence). The CDR3 nucleotides read TGTGCCAGCTTTGGGGGAGGGACTGGCAATCAGCCCCAGCATTTT. Encoded protein: CASFGGGTGNQPQHF.

The rearrangement links TRBV24-1 to TRBJ2-3; the match to TRBD1 covers 7 bases. Germline V gene lookup returns CDR1 KGHDR and CDR2 SFDVKD. The CDR3 is 14 residues long. Unmatched junction bases numbered 3, after V lost 7 bases and J lost 0 bases. The CDR3 sequence: CATRQGRSTDTQYF. Here the CDR3 DNA reads TGTGCCACCAGACAGGGGCGAAGCACAGATACGCAGTATTTT.

In this sample, this clonotype turned up a few times. CDR3: CASSPRPYNEQFF. In nucleotides, the CDR3 is TGTGCCAGCAGTCCAAGGCCCTACAATGAGCAGTTCTTC. The V gene is TRBV2, the J gene TRBJ2-1; no clear D. The CDR3 totals 13 residues. V lost 5 bases to trimming and J lost 2 bases, with 7 bases between them. Germline V gene lookup returns CDR1 SNHLY and CDR2 FYNNEI. The full variable domain, with the rest looked up from reference TRBV2 and TRBJ2-1, is EPEVTQTPSHQVTQMGQEVILRCVPISNHLYFYWYRQILGQKVEFLVSFYNNEISEKSEIFDDQFSVERPDGSNFTLKIRSTKLEDSAMYFCASSPRPYNEQFFGPGTRLTVL.

This clonotype has a count of ten or more. The chain links TRBV11-2 to TRBJ2-4; 7 bases fit TRBD1. The germline gives CDR1 SGHAT, CDR2 FQNNGV. This CDR3 comprises 16 residues. The junction had 8 bases not matched to a gene; V was cut back by 4 bases and J by 2 bases. The CDR3 sequence is CASSSRGRESKNIQYF. For the CDR3, the DNA is TGTGCCAGCAGCTCTAGGGGGCGTGAATCCAAAAACATTCAGTACTTC.

Many counts were recorded for this clonotype. The V call is TRBV20-1, the J call TRBJ2-4; D is undetermined. The length of the CDR3 is 15 residues. V lost 2 bases and J lost 1, with 12 bases in between. Per germline, CDR1 DFQATT and CDR2 SNEGSKA (reference sequence). CDR3 residues: CSARTANGAKNIQYF. For the CDR3, the DNA is TGCAGTGCTAGAACGGCCAACGGGGCCAAAAACATTCAGTACTTC.